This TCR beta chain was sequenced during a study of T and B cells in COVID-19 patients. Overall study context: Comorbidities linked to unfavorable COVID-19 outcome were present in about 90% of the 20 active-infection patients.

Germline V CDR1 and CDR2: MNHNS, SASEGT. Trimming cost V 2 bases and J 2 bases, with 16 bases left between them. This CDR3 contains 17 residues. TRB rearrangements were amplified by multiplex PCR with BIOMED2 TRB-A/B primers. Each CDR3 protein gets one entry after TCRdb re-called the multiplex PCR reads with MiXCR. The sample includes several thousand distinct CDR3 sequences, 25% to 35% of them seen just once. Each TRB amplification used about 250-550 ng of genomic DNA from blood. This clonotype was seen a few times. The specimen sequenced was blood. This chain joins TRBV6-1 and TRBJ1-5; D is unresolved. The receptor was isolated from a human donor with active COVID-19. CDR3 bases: TGTGCCAGCAGTGAATTTCAGGCTTTCGTTGGCAATCAGCCCCAGCATTTT. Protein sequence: CASSEFQAFVGNQPQHF.